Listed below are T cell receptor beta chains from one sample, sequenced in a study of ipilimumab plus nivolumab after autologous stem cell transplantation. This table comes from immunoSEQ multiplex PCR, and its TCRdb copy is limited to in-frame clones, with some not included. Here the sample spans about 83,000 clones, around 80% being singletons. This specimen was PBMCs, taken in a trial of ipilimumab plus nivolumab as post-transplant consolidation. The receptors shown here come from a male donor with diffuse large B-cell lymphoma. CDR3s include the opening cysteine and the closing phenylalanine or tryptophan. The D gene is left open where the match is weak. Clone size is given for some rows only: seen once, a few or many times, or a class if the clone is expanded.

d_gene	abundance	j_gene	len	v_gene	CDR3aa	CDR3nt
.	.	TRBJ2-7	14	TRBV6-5	CASRTGVGSYEQYF	TGTGCCAGCAGGACCGGGGTCGGCTCCTACGAGCAGTACTTC
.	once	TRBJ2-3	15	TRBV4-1	CASSQAGGRTDTQYF	TGCGCCAGCAGCCAAGCTGGCGGAAGGACAGATACGCAGTATTTT
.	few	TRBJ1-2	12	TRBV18	CASSQDTYGYTF	TGTGCCAGCTCCCAGGACACCTATGGCTACACCTTC
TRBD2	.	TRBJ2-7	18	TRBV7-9	CASSSLGLAGGKTYEQYF	TGTGCCAGCAGCTCCCTTGGACTAGCGGGGGGGAAAACCTACGAGCAGTACTTC
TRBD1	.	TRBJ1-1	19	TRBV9	CASSANPRGVEGAYAEAFF	TGTGCCAGCAGCGCAAACCCTCGAGGAGTTGAGGGGGCTTACGCTGAAGCTTTCTTT
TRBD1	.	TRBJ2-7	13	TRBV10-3	CAIRSGQGNEQYF	TGTGCCATCCGCTCGGGACAGGGAAACGAGCAGTACTTC
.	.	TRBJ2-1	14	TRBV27	CASSSGGRPDEQFF	TGTGCCAGCAGTTCAGGGGGGCGCCCCGATGAGCAGTTCTTC
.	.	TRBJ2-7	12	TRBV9	CASSAFASGQYF	TGTGCCAGCAGCGCCTTCGCATCCGGGCAGTACTTC
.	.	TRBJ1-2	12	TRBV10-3	CAISRANYGYTF	TGTGCCATCAGCAGGGCTAACTATGGCTACACCTTC
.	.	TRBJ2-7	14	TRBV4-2	CASSQDVIAYEQYF	TGTGCCAGCAGCCAAGATGTTATTGCCTACGAGCAGTACTTC
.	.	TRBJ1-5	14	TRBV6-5	CASGDRSFNQPQHF	TGTGCCAGCGGCGATAGGTCCTTCAATCAGCCCCAGCATTTT
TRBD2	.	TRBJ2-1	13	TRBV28	CASSVGGSNEQFF	TGTGCCAGCAGTGTGGGGGGGAGCAATGAGCAGTTCTTC
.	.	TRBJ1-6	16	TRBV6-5	CASSYSEPELYSPLHF	TGTGCCAGCAGTTACTCAGAACCGGAACTGTACTCACCCCTCCACTTT
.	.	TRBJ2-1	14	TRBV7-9	CASTKSGGYNEQFF	TGTGCCAGCACCAAAAGTGGGGGCTACAATGAGCAGTTCTTC
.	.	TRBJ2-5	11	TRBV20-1	CSAWGVETQYF	TGCAGTGCCTGGGGGGTTGAGACCCAGTACTTC
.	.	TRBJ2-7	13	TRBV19	CASSKLHSYEQYF	TGTGCCAGTAGTAAGTTGCACTCCTACGAGCAGTACTTC
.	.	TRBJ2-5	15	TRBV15	CATSKQGGGQETQYF	TGTGCCACCAGCAAACAGGGAGGGGGCCAAGAGACCCAGTACTTC
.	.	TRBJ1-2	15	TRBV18	CASSPYAEANYGYTF	TGTGCCAGCTCACCTTACGCCGAAGCTAACTATGGCTACACCTTC
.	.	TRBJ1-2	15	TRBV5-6	CASSLWTVGKYGYTF	TGTGCCAGCAGCCTTTGGACAGTGGGGAAATATGGCTACACCTTC